This T cell receptor (beta chain) was identified in a study of multiple sclerosis patients with progressive multifocal leukoencephalopathy. This sample's time point: around 13 months of natalizumab therapy. At 6 months of natalizumab came T1, and at 12 months came T2. Germline values: CDR1 GTSNPN, CDR2 SVGIG (reference sequence). CDR3 length: 13 residues. V lost 1 base, J lost 6 bases, and 13 bases lay in between. Produced via immunoSEQ multiplex PCR; TCRdb's table is partial and in-frame only. The sample lists 25,000 to 30,000 clones; roughly 89% were seen once. Findings of the study overall: Expanded clones at PML onset predated and persisted through natalizumab therapy. TRBV and TRBJ usage showed no common pattern when PML developed.

A word on this clone: Antigen specificity is unknown.

The receptor was isolated from a human donor with multiple sclerosis. The rearrangement joins TRBV30 to TRBJ2-7, with D maybe TRBD2 (6 bases). Sequencing used PBMCs, obtained from a patient treated with natalizumab. CDR3 protein: CAWSAGWRGEQYF. Written as DNA, the CDR3 is TGTGCCTGGAGTGCAGGATGGAGGGGCGAGCAGTACTTC.